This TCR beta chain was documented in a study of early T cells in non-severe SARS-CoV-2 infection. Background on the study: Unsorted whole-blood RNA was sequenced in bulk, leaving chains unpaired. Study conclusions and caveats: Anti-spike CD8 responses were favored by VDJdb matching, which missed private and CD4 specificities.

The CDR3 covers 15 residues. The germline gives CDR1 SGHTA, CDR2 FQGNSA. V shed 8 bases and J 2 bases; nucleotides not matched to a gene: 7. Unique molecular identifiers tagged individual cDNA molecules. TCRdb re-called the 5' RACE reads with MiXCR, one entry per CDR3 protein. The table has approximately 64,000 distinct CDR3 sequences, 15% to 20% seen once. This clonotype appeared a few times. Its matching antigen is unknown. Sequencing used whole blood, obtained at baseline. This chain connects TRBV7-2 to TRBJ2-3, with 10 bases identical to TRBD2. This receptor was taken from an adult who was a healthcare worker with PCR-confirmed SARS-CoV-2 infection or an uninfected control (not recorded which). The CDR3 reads CASRLSGGATDTQYF. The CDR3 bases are TGTGCCAGCCGACTAAGCGGGGGGGCCACAGATACGCAGTATTTT.